This T cell receptor (beta chain) appears in the sequencing data of a study of shared clonotypes between healthy human individuals (dated by TCRdb to about 2020). For the study in its entirety: A few men and a couple of women, aged 18 to 49 years, made up the cohort. To increase sequencing depth and limit assay-specific biases, different laboratories used diverse techniques to prepare libraries and sequence TCR repertoires. To estimate repertoire size and how much clonotype sharing occurs between individuals, the study deeply sequenced the blood TCR repertoires of five healthy adults. For each donor, three plates each were used for CD4 naive and CD4 memory, two plates were used for CD8 naive, and one plate was used for CD8 memory. Between about 0.94 and 8.9 billion PBMCs per donor were obtained by leukapheresis.

Results the study describes overall, beyond this receptor: Pairwise subsampling led to the expectation that sequencing depth would affect the degree of clonotype sharing among donors. Across a handful of donors, approximately 4.9% of naive CD4, over 3% of naive CD8, under 2.5% of memory CD4, and about 0.4% of memory CD8 clonotypes were shared. Because the study included a small number of donors, the genetic and exposure-history diversity represented was limited. Even with the large sequencing depth, rarefaction of the sorted-subset datasets indicated that sequencing was incomplete. Compared with non-shared clonotypes, clonotypes shared by all four sorted-subset donors had higher generation probabilities. Larger estimated clonotype richness was generally found for naive subsets than for memory subsets. Only blood was sampled, and tissue TCR repertoires likely differ from those in blood.

CDR3 length: 13 amino acids, cysteine to phenylalanine. The sequence is cut down to CDR3 DNA, 39 bases in frame from base 1. CDR1 LNHDA and CDR2 SQIVND are derived from the germline V gene (reference sequence). V drops 3 bases and J drops 10 bases, leaving 15 bases in between. As for this clone: Its binding antigen is unknown. No quality values exist for individual bases; no much larger clone is one base distant.

For the CD8 naive samples, CD45RO-negative cells were positively selected for CCR7, yielding a CD45RA+CCR7+ population from which TemRA cells were excluded. The donors were healthy, HIV-negative adults with no recently reported acute infections or vaccinations. All donors were Caucasian adults living in Nashville, Tennessee, USA. Blood was obtained by leukapheresis, after which PBMCs were separated by Ficoll-Histopaque density gradient centrifugation and cryopreserved in liquid nitrogen vapor phase. Analytical flow cytometry was used to check the purity and quantity of each magnetically sorted T cell population. From each sorted fraction, genomic DNA was isolated and quantified by UV absorbance on a Nanodrop 2000c. Using the deep immunoSEQ assay, multiplex PCR amplified TCR CDR3 regions from genomic DNA. For each cell subset, the extracted genomic DNA was distributed evenly across all wells of several immunoSEQ 96-well plates, and each plate served as one replicate. For sorted subsets, approximately 0.2 ug of genomic DNA, equivalent to roughly 30,000 T cell genomes, went into each replicate PCR. Purified libraries were quantified with a Qubit 3.0 fluorometer, sized on a Bioanalyzer 2100, and re-quantified with the KAPA Library Quantification kit. Every immunoSEQ 96-well plate was sequenced on a separate single-read 150-cycle Illumina NextSeq 550 flow cell. As for how the authors treated the data: Because the immunoSEQ output included only junctional sequences and no quality scores, the filtering could not be the same as the filtering used for full-length reads. To assign V/J genes and CDR3, sequences were annotated using PyIR, a Python wrapper for IgBLAST v1.9, with IMGT germline references. Reads with weak V/J assignments (E-value above 1e-6), missing CDR3, stop codons, out-of-frame junctions, or ambiguous translated residues were removed. V3J clonotypes were defined as sequences sharing an identical inferred V gene, J gene, and CDR3 amino acid sequence. Percentage overlap between repertoires was calculated by dividing the number of shared unique clonotypes by the size of the smaller repertoire. Richness of each repertoire was evaluated using RTK rarefaction, the Chao1 estimator, and Recon v2.1 estimates of unobserved clonotypes. Generation probabilities for all TCRbeta clonotypes obtained by the gDNA method from several donors were computed using OLGA. TCRdb stores this immuneACCESS table with in-frame sequences only. Part of the clones is absent; in the studies checked, under half of the shortfall reflects unresolved V genes, and no reason is known for the rest. The V and J calls and the clone size are those of that table, but D and trimming were determined from the DNA. The sample table shows around 2,100,000 clones, and about 95% are seen once. The ten largest account for approximately 1% of the sample.

Sequencing was done on a sample of naive CD8+ T cells sorted from blood. The label giving this sample's cell subset or site can be read as: CD45RA+CCR7+. The chain is assembled from TRBV19 and TRBJ1-2; no D segment can be confidently identified. This clonotype was sampled from a man between 18 and 29 years old in good health. The sequenced DNA is TGTGCCAGTAGTATTGCACCGGGGAGTGACTACACCTTC. It translates as CASSIAPGSDYTF.